This T cell receptor (beta chain) is from a study of T cell responses to AZD1222 COVID-19 vaccine. Study conclusions and caveats: Spike as a whole was targeted by vaccine-associated CD4 TCRs, dominant at 160-218 and 743-854.

Assay: immunoSEQ multiplex PCR; the TCRdb copy retains only in-frame clones and omits some. This table holds 70,000 to 90,000 clones, around nine tenths found once. Note on this clone: Its antigen remains unknown.

The CDR3 is 15 residues long. Germline values: CDR1 LNHDA, CDR2 SQIVND (reference sequence). Germline trimming cut 5 bases from V and 10 bases from J; bases unmatched to any gene: 15. This chain links TRBV19 with TRBJ1-2; the match to TRBD1 covers 8 bases. Sample: peripheral blood, taken on day 0 of AZD1222 vaccination. This clonotype was sampled from an adult in good health. CDR3 loop: CASSGGQAYIEDYTF. The CDR3, as DNA: TGTGCCAGTAGTGGGGGACAGGCCTATATCGAAGACTACACCTTC. The full variable domain, in which reference TRBV19 and TRBJ1-2 provide the parts outside the CDR3, is DGGITQSPKYLFRKEGQNVTLSCEQNLNHDAMYWYRQDPGQGLRLIYYSQIVNDFQKGDIAEGYSVSREKKESFPLTVTSAQKNPTAFYLCASSGGQAYIEDYTFGSGTRLTVV.